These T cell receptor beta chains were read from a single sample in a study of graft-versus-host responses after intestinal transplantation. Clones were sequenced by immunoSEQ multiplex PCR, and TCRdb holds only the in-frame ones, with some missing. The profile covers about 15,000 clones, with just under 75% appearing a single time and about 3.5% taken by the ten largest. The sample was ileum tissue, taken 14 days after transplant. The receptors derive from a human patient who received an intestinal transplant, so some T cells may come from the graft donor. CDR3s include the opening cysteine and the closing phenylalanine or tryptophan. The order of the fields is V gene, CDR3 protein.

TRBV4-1	CASSQTGISYEQYF
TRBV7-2	CASSLGRTVQHF
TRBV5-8	CASSLRLAGGADTQYF
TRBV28	CASSTGNQPQHF
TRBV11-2	CASSLTGGPGELFF
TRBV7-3	CASSNPGLKNIQYF
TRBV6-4	CASSARFRDYEQYF
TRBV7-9	CASSLAHGTGRSPLHF
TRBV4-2	CASSHSTGAGELFF
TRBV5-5	CASSSLSTGRPEKLFF
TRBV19	CASSIFEGPNYNEQFF
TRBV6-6	CATLGGDFPYEQYF
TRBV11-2	CASSPGLGSYEQYF
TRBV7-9	CASSLYSSDTQYF
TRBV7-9	CASSRQSYNEQFF
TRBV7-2	CASSLTITTGEQYF
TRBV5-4	CASSLMQYTEAFF
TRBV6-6	CASSPGRGNEQFF
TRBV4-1	CASSQVGGGGDYNEQFF
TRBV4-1	CASSQVRDRHGYTF
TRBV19	CASSAGLAGPQETQYF
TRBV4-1	CASSQGTTRGTQYF
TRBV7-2	CASSSNRGLGELFF
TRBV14	CASSQYPPSSYNEQFF
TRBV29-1	CSVEDTPGQANTEAFF
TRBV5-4	CASREKGTEHGYTF
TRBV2	CASSDDRADTQYF
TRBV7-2	CASSRTSGTDTQYF
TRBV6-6	CASSGTGGYGYTF
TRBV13	CASSFSTDGLYEQYF
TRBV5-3	CASSPGQATSYEQYF
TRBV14	CASSQEWLAGGGETQYF
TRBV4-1	CASSPTIAGGGNEQFF
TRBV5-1	CASSPGGAGNEKLFF